This T cell receptor beta chain was found in a study of a mutant IDH1 vaccine in newly diagnosed glioma. On the study more broadly: The patients received vaccinations eight times, in weeks 1, 3, 5, 7, 11, 15, 19 and 23. Following radiotherapy alone, or alongside temozolomide cycles, vaccination was started after an interval of 4-6 weeks. Most had both radiotherapy and temozolomide beforehand; others had only one. The treated group averaged approximately 42 years old and was roughly 60% male, roughly 38% female.

On this clone: The antigen is undetermined.

Only in-frame clones appear in the TCRdb table, and some are missing; sequencing was by immunoSEQ multiplex PCR. The sample has about 32,000 clones, approximately 78% seen once. Sample time point: week 11, during vaccination. Mutant IDH1 20-mer peptide, at 300 ug, made up each vaccine dose, with topical imiquimod. The source is a man aged 25 to 40 with glioma. This specimen was PBMCs, taken from a glioma patient whose treatment included an IDH1 peptide vaccine.

The CDR3 sequence is CASSPVGGGDSYEQYF. The CDR3 nucleotides are TGTGCCAGCAGCCCGGTTGGCGGGGGGGACTCCTACGAGCAGTACTTC. The chain couples TRBV7-2 to TRBJ2-7; 9 nucleotides align to TRBD2. Germline CDR1 reads SGHTA; CDR2 reads FQGNSA. The CDR3 consists of 16 residues. The trim removed 5 bases at V and 0 bases at J, leaving 8 bases unmatched.